The 32 T cell receptor beta chains below all came from one sample that was sequenced in a study of vaccination and CD4 T cells after COVID-19. Their recognized antigens are unknown. Scientists ran DNA taken from cultured CD4+ T cells through the Oncomine TCR Beta short-read assay for sequencing. TCRdb itself ran the PCR reads through MiXCR, one entry per CDR3 protein. The table lists approximately 7,000 distinct CDR3 sequences, around three quarters of them singletons. Treatment in this sample: approximately 10-day PBMC culture with coronavirus spike peptide pools or control peptides (ViraFEST assay). Sequenced material: CD4+ T cells from blood, cultured in vitro. Receptor source: a human donor who had recovered from COVID-19.

The CDR3 protein is CASSFTGGFYEQYF. In DNA, the CDR3 is TGTGCCAGCAGCTTCACCGGGGGGTTCTACGAGCAGTACTTC. V and J are TRBV11-2 and TRBJ2-7; TRBD2 aligns across 7 bases. V was clipped by 3 bases and J by 3 bases; unmatched bases: 5. Per the germline V gene, CDR1 is SGHAT and CDR2 is FQNNGV. The CDR3 has 14 residues.

The chain is built from TRBV20-1 and TRBJ1-2; weak D call: TRBD1 (6 bases). Germline V lookup: CDR1 DFQATT, CDR2 SNEGSKA (reference sequence). The CDR3 has 13 amino acids. As DNA, the CDR3 is TGCACCGCCACTCGGGGGCGCGACTATGGCTACACCTTC. Its translation is CTATRGRDYGYTF.

This CDR3 reads CATSRIGTPGKNIQYF. The CDR3, as DNA: TGTGCCACCAGCAGAATCGGGACCCCCGGTAAAAACATTCAGTACTTC. The chain employs TRBV15 and TRBJ2-4, with D perhaps matching TRBD1 or TRBD2 (5 bases each). Germline V gives CDR1 LNHNV, CDR2 YYDKDF (reference sequence). V lost 2 bases and J 4 bases, leaving 15 bases between the germline ends. The CDR3 extends over 16 amino acids.

The genes are TRBV15 and TRBJ1-3; weak D call: TRBD1 (6 bases). The length of the CDR3 is 15 residues. CDR1 LNHNV and CDR2 YYDKDF come from the germline V gene (reference sequence). V was cut by 0 bases and J by 4 bases, with 10 bases left in between. CDR3 sequence: CATSRDPGEGNTIYF. In DNA form, the CDR3 reads TGTGCCACCAGCAGAGATCCAGGGGAGGGAAACACCATATATTTT. The full variable domain, completed using reference TRBV15 and TRBJ1-3, is DAMVIQNPRYQVTQFGKPVTLSCSQTLNHNVMYWYQQKSSQAPKLLFHYYDKDFNNEADTPDNFQSRRPNTSFCFLDIRSPGLGDTAMYLCATSRDPGEGNTIYFGEGSWLTVV.

The chain recombines TRBV27 with TRBJ1-2; D gene unclear. Germline V gene sequence: CDR1 MNHEY, CDR2 SMNVEV (reference sequence). Trimming removed 5 bases at V and 11 bases at J, with 27 bases between. The CDR3 loop spans 16 amino acids. The CDR3 loop is CASSPVWRRLPGGYTF. As DNA, the CDR3 is TGTGCCAGCAGTCCGGTTTGGCGTCGACTCCCCGGTGGGTACACCTTC.

The genes are TRBV11-2 and TRBJ1-1; D remains unclear. CDR3 length: 14 amino acids. Trimming cost V 5 bases and J 1 base, with 11 bases left between them. Germline V gives CDR1 SGHAT, CDR2 FQNNGV. The CDR3 sequence is CASSAARWNTEAFF. Written as DNA, the CDR3 is TGTGCCAGCAGCGCTGCCCGCTGGAACACTGAAGCTTTCTTT.

This chain connects TRBV6-1 to TRBJ2-3, with a possible D match to TRBD1 (6 bases). The length of the CDR3 is 14 residues. V was clipped by 3 bases and J by 4 bases, with 11 bases between them. In germline, CDR1 is MNHNS, CDR2 SASEGT. CDR3 amino acids: CASSDVGGPDTQYF. For the CDR3, the DNA is TGTGCCAGCAGTGACGTTGGGGGCCCAGATACGCAGTATTTT.

This chain connects TRBV20-1 to TRBJ2-5; D perhaps matches TRBD2 (6 bases). The CDR3 has 14 amino acids. Germline CDR1 reads DFQATT; CDR2 reads SNEGSKA (reference sequence). Trimming removed 0 bases from V and 9 bases from J, with 17 bases in between. The CDR3 nucleotides read TGCAGTGCTAGAGATGAAGGGACTCCCTCCGCCCAGTACTTC. It is translated as CSARDEGTPSAQYF.

With respect to this clonotype: One junction end disagrees with the germline gene, perhaps due to a read error. This chain's CDR3 is CASSGGVEVEAFF. The CDR3 coding sequence is TGTGCCAGCAGCGGGGGCGTTGAAGTGGAAGCTTTTTTT. The gene calls are TRBV6-4 and TRBJ1-1; D is possibly TRBD1 (6 bases). This CDR3 has 13 amino acids. Germline CDR1 reads MRHNA; CDR2 reads SNTAGT.

The chain recombines TRBV5-1 with TRBJ1-2, with 9 bases fitting TRBD1. This CDR3 contains 15 residues. The germline gives CDR1 SGHRS, CDR2 YFSETQ. Losses at the gene ends were 0 bases for V and 3 bases for J; bases not matched to a gene: 3. This CDR3 reads CASSLEGQGDYGYTF. The CDR3 coding sequence is TGCGCCAGCAGCTTGGAGGGACAGGGCGACTATGGCTACACCTTC.

The V call is TRBV5-1, the J call TRBJ2-3, with TRBD2 matching over 13 bases. The germline CDR1 and CDR2 sequences are SGHRS and YFSETQ. CDR3 size: 17 residues. Trimming cost V 3 bases and J 4 bases; bases outside gene matches: 8. The CDR3 region is CASSSPGLAGEADTQYF. As DNA, the CDR3 is TGCGCCAGCAGCTCCCCAGGACTAGCGGGAGAGGCAGATACGCAGTATTTT.

Only a few counts were recorded for this clonotype. The chain is built from TRBV20-1 and TRBJ1-2; TRBD1 matches at 7 bases. Germline values: CDR1 DFQATT, CDR2 SNEGSKA (reference sequence). This CDR3 spans 16 amino acids. Germline trimming cut 3 bases from V and 4 bases from J; bases unmatched to any gene: 14. CDR3: CSASNEGQPSSYGYTF. CDR3 DNA: TGCAGTGCTAGTAATGAGGGACAGCCAAGCTCCTATGGCTACACCTTC.

The chain employs TRBV27 and TRBJ1-2, with D perhaps TRBD1 (5 bases). The CDR3 extends over 16 amino acids. The germline gives CDR1 MNHEY, CDR2 SMNVEV (reference sequence). Trimming shortened V by 6 bases and J by 8 bases, and 25 bases separated the two germline ends. CDR3 residues: CASRSYLQRTSTGYTF. Here the CDR3 DNA reads TGTGCCAGCAGAAGCTATCTTCAGAGGACATCCACGGGCTACACCTTC.

V and J are TRBV20-1 and TRBJ2-3; D remains ambiguous. V dropped 1 base and J dropped 6 bases, with 17 bases sitting between them. Germline V lookup: CDR1 DFQATT, CDR2 SNEGSKA (reference sequence). The CDR3 consists of 15 residues. The CDR3 loop is CSARAGRGIRDTQYF. As DNA, the CDR3 is TGCAGTGCTAGAGCAGGCCGCGGCATCCGGGATACGCAGTATTTT.

The genes are TRBV7-9 and TRBJ2-3; 10 bases line up with TRBD1. Trimming cost V 5 bases and J 3 bases; bases outside gene matches: 5. CDR3 size: 15 residues. Germline CDR1 SEHNR, CDR2 FQNEAQ (reference sequence). The DNA for the CDR3 is TGTGCCAGCAGCGCATGGGACAGGGGAACAGATACGCAGTATTTT. Translated, it gives CASSAWDRGTDTQYF.

The sample holds a few counts of this clonotype. J is TRBJ1-5 and V is TRBV11-3; D is possibly TRBD1 (5 bases). V lost 1 base and J 2 bases, leaving 6 bases between the germline ends. Germline CDR1 and CDR2: SGHNT and YENEEA. This CDR3 is 14 amino acids long. CDR3 sequence reads: CASSLGGGNQPQHF. CDR3 bases: TGTGCCAGCAGCTTAGGGGGGGGCAATCAGCCCCAGCATTTT. Based on the CDR3 plus reference TRBV11-3 and TRBJ1-5, the full variable domain is EAGVVQSPRYKIIEKKQPVAFWCNPISGHNTLYWYLQNLGQGPELLIRYENEEAVDDSQLPKDRFSAERLKGVDSTLKIQPAELGDSAVYLCASSLGGGNQPQHFGDGTRLSIL.

This chain joins TRBV27 and TRBJ1-2, with D uncertain. V lost 6 bases to trimming and J lost 4 bases, with 18 bases between them. The CDR3 covers 15 residues. Germline CDR1 reads MNHEY; CDR2 reads SMNVEV (reference sequence). The CDR3 is CASSSPLRRIYGYTF. CDR3 in DNA: TGTGCCAGCAGCTCTCCCCTGCGGAGGATCTATGGCTACACCTTC.

The chain recombines TRBV7-2 with TRBJ1-2; maybe TRBD1 (6 bases). This CDR3 contains 14 residues. V was pared by 6 bases and J by 4 bases, with 15 bases between. From germline, CDR1 is SGHTA and CDR2 FQGNSA. The CDR3 spells CASSYTQGSYGYTF. As DNA, the CDR3 is TGTGCCAGCAGTTACACACAGGGTAGCTATGGCTACACCTTC.

This clonotype came up a few times. CDR3 region: CASSYHRGNSNQPQHF. CDR3 nucleotides: TGTGCCAGCAGTTACCACAGGGGGAATAGCAATCAGCCCCAGCATTTT. This chain joins TRBV6-2 or TRBV6-3 and TRBJ1-5; 8 bases align to TRBD1. V was clipped by 2 bases and J by 0 bases; unmatched bases: 3. The CDR3 is 16 amino acids. Germline loops: CDR1 MNHEY, CDR2 SVGEGT.

The rearrangement uses TRBV7-2 and TRBJ1-2; 8 bases match TRBD1. The CDR3 is 17 residues long. Germline lookup yields CDR1 SGHTA and CDR2 FQGNSA. The junction had 17 bases not matched to a gene; V was cut back by 3 bases and J by 8 bases. The CDR3 sequence: CASSFRVGQEGESGYTF. The CDR3 region has the DNA TGTGCCAGCAGCTTTCGGGTGGGACAGGAGGGAGAGTCGGGCTACACCTTC. Using reference TRBV7-2 and TRBJ1-2 for the parts outside the CDR3, the full variable domain is GAGVSQSPSNKVTEKGKDVELRCDPISGHTALYWYRQSLGQGLEFLIYFQGNSAPDKSGLPSDRFSAERTGGSVSTLTIQRTQQEDSAVYLCASSFRVGQEGESGYTFGSGTRLTVV.

The V and J genes are TRBV6-1 and TRBJ1-1, with TRBD1 as a possible D gene (6 bases). CDR3 length equals 13 residues. Deletions cut 6 bases from V and 1 base from J, with 9 bases between. CDR1 and CDR2 (germline): MNHNS, SASEGT. The CDR3 coding sequence is TGTGCCAGCAGGGCGACAGGGAACACTGAAGCTTTCTTT. Its protein is CASRATGNTEAFF.

This clonotype is judged large. The rearrangement links TRBV20-1 to TRBJ1-2, with D uncertain. The CDR3 totals 14 residues. The germline gives CDR1 DFQATT, CDR2 SNEGSKA (reference sequence). V dropped 3 bases and J dropped 2 bases, with 13 bases sitting between them. This chain's CDR3 is CSASDNRRNYGYTF. Written as DNA, the CDR3 is TGCAGTGCTAGTGATAACAGAAGAAACTATGGCTACACCTTC.

The CDR3, as DNA: TGCAGTGCTAGAGATCAAGCCAGGATCTATGGCTACACCTTC. The encoded protein is CSARDQARIYGYTF. The rearrangement uses TRBV20-1 and TRBJ1-2, with D uncertain. Germline V gives CDR1 DFQATT, CDR2 SNEGSKA (reference sequence). V was clipped by 0 bases and J by 4 bases, with 12 bases between them. This CDR3 is 14 amino acids long.

This chain joins TRBV6-2 or TRBV6-3 and TRBJ2-2; D unresolved. Germline V gene data show CDR1 as MNHEY and CDR2 as SVGEGT. Trimming cost V 5 bases and J 9 bases, with 19 bases left between them. CDR3 length: 15 residues. CDR3 in DNA: TGTGCCAGCAGTCCGCCGGCCGGATATGGCTGGGAGCTGTTTTTT. This encodes CASSPPAGYGWELFF.

The V gene is TRBV29-1, the J gene TRBJ1-1; no firm D call. The CDR3 spans 10 residues. CDR1 is SQVTM and CDR2 is ANQGSEA in the germline V gene. V lost 4 bases and J lost 3, with 3 bases in between. CDR3 coding DNA: TGCAGCGTTGTTTACACTGAAGCTTTCTTT. As protein: CSVVYTEAFF. Using reference TRBV29-1 and TRBJ1-1 for the parts outside the CDR3, the full variable domain is SAVISQKPSRDICQRGTSLTIQCQVDSQVTMMFWYRQQPGQSLTLIATANQGSEATYESGFVIDKFPISRPNLTFSTLTVSNMSPEDSSIYLCSVVYTEAFFGQGTRLTVV.

The sample holds one count of this clonotype. CDR3 region: CASSLIAGGQETQYF. The CDR3 DNA follows: TGTGCCAGCAGCTTAATAGCGGGGGGCCAAGAGACCCAGTACTTC. This chain uses TRBV11-2 with TRBJ2-5; 10 nucleotides agree with TRBD2. This CDR3 has 15 amino acids. Germline assignment: CDR1 SGHAT and CDR2 FQNNGV. Germline trimming cut 2 bases from V and 1 base from J; bases unmatched to any gene: 1.

The chain employs TRBV7-2 and TRBJ1-5; D ambiguous. Trimming removed 1 base at V and 2 bases at J, with 6 bases between. Germline V lookup: CDR1 SGHTA, CDR2 FQGNSA. This CDR3 region has 14 residues. The CDR3: CASSLGTGNQPQHF. As DNA, the CDR3 is TGTGCCAGCAGCTTAGGGACGGGCAATCAGCCCCAGCATTTT.

The V gene is TRBV6-1, the J gene TRBJ1-1, with D possibly TRBD1 on 5 matching bases. The CDR3 sequence is 14 residues long. With 10 bases removed from V and 3 bases from J, the gap between germline ends came to 18 bases. Germline V gene data show CDR1 as MNHNS and CDR2 as SASEGT. The CDR3 here is CATLNTEGYTEAFF. The CDR3, as DNA: TGTGCCACACTCAATACGGAGGGGTACACTGAAGCTTTCTTT.

V gene TRBV7-2 combines with J gene TRBJ2-1; 8 bases are shared with TRBD2. Germline V gene lookup returns CDR1 SGHTA and CDR2 FQGNSA. The CDR3 has 15 amino acids. The V segment lost 1 base and the J segment 6 bases; nucleotides outside the gene matches: 5. CDR3 DNA: TGTGCCAGCAGCTTAGACGGGAGGGAGGGCAATGAGCAGTTCTTC. It specifies CASSLDGREGNEQFF.

This clonotype was counted only a few times. This sequence joins TRBV7-2 and TRBJ2-7, with D possibly TRBD1 on 6 matching bases. Germline-derived CDR1 and CDR2 are SGHTA and FQGNSA. Trimming removed 1 base from V and 3 bases from J, with 16 bases in between. The CDR3 contains 16 residues. The CDR3 spells CASSLDLGDMVYEQYF. For the CDR3, the DNA is TGTGCCAGCAGCTTAGATCTCGGGGACATGGTCTACGAGCAGTACTTC. The whole variable domain, filled in from reference TRBV7-2 and TRBJ2-7, reads GAGVSQSPSNKVTEKGKDVELRCDPISGHTALYWYRQSLGQGLEFLIYFQGNSAPDKSGLPSDRFSAERTGGSVSTLTIQRTQQEDSAVYLCASSLDLGDMVYEQYFGPGTRLTVT.

V is TRBV19 and J is TRBJ1-1; D is undetermined. V lost 11 bases and J lost 4, with 20 bases in between. Germline V lookup: CDR1 LNHDA, CDR2 SQIVND (reference sequence). CDR3 length: 14 residues. CDR3 DNA: TGTGCCGTAGTCCCGCCCGGGAGGCGCACTGAAGCTTTCTTT. This translates into CAVVPPGRRTEAFF.

The chain employs TRBV19 and TRBJ1-5, with 9 bases identical to TRBD1. CDR1 LNHDA and CDR2 SQIVND come from the germline V gene (reference sequence). This CDR3 comprises 15 residues. J gave up 0 bases and V 6 bases, and 3 bases lay outside the gene matches. CDR3: CASRTGGNSNQPQHF. As DNA, the CDR3 is TGTGCCAGTAGGACAGGGGGGAATAGCAATCAGCCCCAGCATTTT.